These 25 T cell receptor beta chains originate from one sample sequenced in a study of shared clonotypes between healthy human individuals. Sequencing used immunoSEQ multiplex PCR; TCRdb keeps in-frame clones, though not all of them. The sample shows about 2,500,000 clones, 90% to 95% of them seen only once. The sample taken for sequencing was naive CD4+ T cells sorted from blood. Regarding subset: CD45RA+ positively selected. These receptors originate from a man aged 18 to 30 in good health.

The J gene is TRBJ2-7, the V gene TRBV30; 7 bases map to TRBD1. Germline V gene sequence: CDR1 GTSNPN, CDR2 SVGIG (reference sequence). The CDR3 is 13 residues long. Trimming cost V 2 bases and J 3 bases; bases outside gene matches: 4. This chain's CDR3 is CAWSSGQNYEQYF. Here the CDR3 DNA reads TGTGCCTGGAGTTCGGGACAGAACTACGAGCAGTACTTC.

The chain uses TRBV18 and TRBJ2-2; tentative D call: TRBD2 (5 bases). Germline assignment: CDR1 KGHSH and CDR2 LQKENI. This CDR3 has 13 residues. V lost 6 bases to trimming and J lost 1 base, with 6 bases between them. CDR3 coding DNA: TGTGCCAGCTCCGGACTGAACACCGGGGAGCTGTTTTTT. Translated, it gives CASSGLNTGELFF.

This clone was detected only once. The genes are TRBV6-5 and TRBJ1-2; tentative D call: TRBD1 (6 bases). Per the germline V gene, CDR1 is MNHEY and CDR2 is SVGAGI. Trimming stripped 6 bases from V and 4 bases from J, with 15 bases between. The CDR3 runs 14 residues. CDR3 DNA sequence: TGTGCCAGCAGCCCCGGGGGGGCCAGCTATGGCTACACCTTC. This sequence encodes CASSPGGASYGYTF.

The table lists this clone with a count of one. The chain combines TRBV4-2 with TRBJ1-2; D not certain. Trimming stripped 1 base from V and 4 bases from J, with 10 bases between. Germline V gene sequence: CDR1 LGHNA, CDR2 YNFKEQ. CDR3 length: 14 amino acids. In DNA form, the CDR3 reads TGTGCCAGCAGCCAAGGGGCCCCCTCCTATGGCTACACCTTC. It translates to CASSQGAPSYGYTF.

CDR3 protein: CASTGDDQPQHF. The CDR3 DNA sequence: TGTGCCAGCACCGGGGATGATCAGCCCCAGCATTTT. This sequence joins TRBV7-9 and TRBJ1-5; D gene unclear. Trimming removed 7 bases at V and 5 bases at J, with 9 bases between. Germline CDR1 SEHNR, CDR2 FQNEAQ (reference sequence). The CDR3 has 12 residues.

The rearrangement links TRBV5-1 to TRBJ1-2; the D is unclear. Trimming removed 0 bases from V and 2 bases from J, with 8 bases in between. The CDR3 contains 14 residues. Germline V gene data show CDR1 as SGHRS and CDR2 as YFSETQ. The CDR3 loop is CASSLGTLNYGYTF. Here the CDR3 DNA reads TGCGCCAGCAGCTTGGGGACTTTAAACTATGGCTACACCTTC. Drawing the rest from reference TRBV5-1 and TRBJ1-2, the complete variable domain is KAGVTQTPRYLIKTRGQQVTLSCSPISGHRSVSWYQQTPGQGLQFLFEYFSETQRNKGNFPGRFSGRQFSNSRSEMNVSTLELGDSALYLCASSLGTLNYGYTFGSGTRLTVV.

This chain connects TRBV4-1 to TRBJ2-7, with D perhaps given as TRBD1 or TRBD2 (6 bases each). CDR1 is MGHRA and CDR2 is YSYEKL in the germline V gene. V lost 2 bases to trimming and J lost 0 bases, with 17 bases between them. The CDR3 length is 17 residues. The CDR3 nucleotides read TGCGCCAGCAGCCAAATCTCACCCTCGGGGGCCTCCTACGAGCAGTACTTC. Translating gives CASSQISPSGASYEQYF.

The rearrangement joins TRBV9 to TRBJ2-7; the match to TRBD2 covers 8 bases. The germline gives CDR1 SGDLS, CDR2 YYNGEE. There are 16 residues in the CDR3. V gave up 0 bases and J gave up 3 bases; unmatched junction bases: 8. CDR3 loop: CASSVGSGNAGYEQYF. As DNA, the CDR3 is TGTGCCAGCAGCGTAGGTAGCGGGAACGCTGGCTACGAGCAGTACTTC.

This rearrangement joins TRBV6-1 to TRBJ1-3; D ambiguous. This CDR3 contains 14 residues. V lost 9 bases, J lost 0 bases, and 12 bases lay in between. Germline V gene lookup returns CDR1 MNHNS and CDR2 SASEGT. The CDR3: CARGIPFSGNTIYF. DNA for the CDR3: TGTGCCAGGGGTATTCCCTTCTCTGGAAACACCATATATTTT.

DNA for the CDR3: TGTGCCAGCAGCTTAGTTCACGCGGAGACCCAGTACTTC. Translated: CASSLVHAETQYF. The rearrangement joins TRBV7-2 to TRBJ2-5, with D unclear. V lost 1 base to trimming and J lost 5 bases, with 8 bases between them. This CDR3 has 13 amino acids. The germline gives CDR1 SGHTA, CDR2 FQGNSA.

CDR3 in amino acids: CASSTSSGTNTGELFF. DNA of the CDR3: TGTGCCAGCAGCACCTCTAGCGGTACGAACACCGGGGAGCTGTTTTTT. This rearrangement joins TRBV9 to TRBJ2-2; 7 bases map to TRBD2. V was pared by 4 bases and J by 0 bases, with 6 bases of the junction left unmatched. Germline-derived CDR1 and CDR2 are SGDLS and YYNGEE. This CDR3 has 16 residues.

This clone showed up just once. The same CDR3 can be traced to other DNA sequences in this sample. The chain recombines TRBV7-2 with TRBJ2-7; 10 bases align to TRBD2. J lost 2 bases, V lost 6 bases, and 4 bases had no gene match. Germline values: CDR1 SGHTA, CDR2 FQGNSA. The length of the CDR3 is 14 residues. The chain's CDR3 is CASSQLAGPYEQYF. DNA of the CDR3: TGTGCCAGCAGTCAACTAGCGGGACCCTACGAGCAGTACTTC.

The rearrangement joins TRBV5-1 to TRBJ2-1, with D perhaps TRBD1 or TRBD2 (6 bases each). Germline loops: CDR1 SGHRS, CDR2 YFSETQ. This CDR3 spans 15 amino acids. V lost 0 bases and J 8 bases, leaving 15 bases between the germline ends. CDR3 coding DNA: TGCGCCAGCAGCTTGGCGGGGGCCCCGAGTGATGAGCAGTTCTTC. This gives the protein CASSLAGAPSDEQFF.

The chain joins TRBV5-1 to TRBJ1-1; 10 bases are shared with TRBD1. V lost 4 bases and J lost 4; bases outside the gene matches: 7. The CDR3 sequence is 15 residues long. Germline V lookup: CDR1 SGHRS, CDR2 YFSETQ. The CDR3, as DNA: TGCGCCAGCAGCGACCGGGACAGGGGAAGCACTGAAGCTTTCTTT. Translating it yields CASSDRDRGSTEAFF.

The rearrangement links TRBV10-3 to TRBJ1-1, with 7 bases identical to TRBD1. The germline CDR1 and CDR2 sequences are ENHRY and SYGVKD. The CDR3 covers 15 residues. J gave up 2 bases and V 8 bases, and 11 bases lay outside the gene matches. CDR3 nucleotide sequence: TGTGCCATCTCAATAAATACAGGGGCCAACACTGAAGCTTTCTTT. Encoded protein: CAISINTGANTEAFF.

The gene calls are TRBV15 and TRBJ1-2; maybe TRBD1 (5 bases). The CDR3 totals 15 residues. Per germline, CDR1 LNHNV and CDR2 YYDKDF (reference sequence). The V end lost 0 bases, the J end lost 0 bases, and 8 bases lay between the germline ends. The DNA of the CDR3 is TGTGCCACCAGCAGAGATCAGGGAGCTAACTATGGCTACACCTTC. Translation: CATSRDQGANYGYTF.

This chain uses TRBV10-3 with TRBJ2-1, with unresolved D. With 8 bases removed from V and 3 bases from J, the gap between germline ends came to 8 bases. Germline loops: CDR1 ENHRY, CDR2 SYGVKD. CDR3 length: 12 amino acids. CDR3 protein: CAIAQDYNEQFF. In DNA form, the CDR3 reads TGTGCCATCGCCCAAGACTACAATGAGCAGTTCTTC.

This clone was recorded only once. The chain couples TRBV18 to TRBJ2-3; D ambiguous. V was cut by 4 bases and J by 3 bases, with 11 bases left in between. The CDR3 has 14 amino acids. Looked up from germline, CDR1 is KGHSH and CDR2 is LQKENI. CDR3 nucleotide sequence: TGTGCCAGCTCACAATCCAGCGTTACAGATACGCAGTATTTT. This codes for CASSQSSVTDTQYF.

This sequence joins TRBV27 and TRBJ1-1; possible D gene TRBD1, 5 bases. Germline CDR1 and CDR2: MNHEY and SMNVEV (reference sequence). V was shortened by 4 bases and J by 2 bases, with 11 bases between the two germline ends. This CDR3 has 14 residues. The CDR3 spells CASSSGRVNTEAFF. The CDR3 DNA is TGTGCCAGCAGTTCGGGACGGGTAAACACTGAAGCTTTCTTT.

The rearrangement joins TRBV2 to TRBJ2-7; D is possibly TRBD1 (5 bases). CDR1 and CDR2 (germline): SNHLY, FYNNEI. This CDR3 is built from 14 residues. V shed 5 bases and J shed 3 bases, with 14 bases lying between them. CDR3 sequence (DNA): TGTGCCAGCAGTCTGGCCAGGGCCAACTACGAGCAGTACTTC. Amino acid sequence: CASSLARANYEQYF.

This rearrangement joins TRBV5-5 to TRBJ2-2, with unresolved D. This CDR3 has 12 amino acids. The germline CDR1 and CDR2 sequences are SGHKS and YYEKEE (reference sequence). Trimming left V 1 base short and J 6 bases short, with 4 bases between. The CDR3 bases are TGTGCCAGCAGCTTGACCCCCGGGGAGCTGTTTTTT. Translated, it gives CASSLTPGELFF.

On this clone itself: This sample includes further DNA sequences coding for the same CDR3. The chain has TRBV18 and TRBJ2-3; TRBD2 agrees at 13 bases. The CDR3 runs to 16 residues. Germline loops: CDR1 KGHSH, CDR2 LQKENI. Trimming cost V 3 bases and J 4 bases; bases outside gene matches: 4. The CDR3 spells CASSPPGLAGSDTQYF. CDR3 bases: TGTGCCAGCTCACCCCCGGGACTAGCGGGATCAGATACGCAGTATTTT.

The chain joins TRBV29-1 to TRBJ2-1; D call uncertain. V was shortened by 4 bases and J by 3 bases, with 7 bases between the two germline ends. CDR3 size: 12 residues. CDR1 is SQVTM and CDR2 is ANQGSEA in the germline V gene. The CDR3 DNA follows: TGCAGCGTTGTTTCGGGCTACAATGAGCAGTTCTTC. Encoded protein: CSVVSGYNEQFF.

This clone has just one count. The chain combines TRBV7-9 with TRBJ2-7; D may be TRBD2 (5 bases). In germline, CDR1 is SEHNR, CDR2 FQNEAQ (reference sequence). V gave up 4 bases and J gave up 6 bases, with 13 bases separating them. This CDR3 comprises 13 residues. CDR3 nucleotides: TGTGCCAGCAGCTCAAGTGCACTAGGCGAGCAGTACTTC. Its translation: CASSSSALGEQYF.

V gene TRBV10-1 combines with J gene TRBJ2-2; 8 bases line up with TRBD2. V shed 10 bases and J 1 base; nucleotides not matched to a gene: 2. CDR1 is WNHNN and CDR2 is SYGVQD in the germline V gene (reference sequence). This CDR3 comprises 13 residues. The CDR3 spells CANRGGNTGELFF. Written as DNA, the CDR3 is TGCGCCAACCGGGGGGGGAACACCGGGGAGCTGTTTTTT.